One sample yielded the 2 T cell receptor beta chains listed below, sequenced in a study of shared clonotypes between healthy human individuals (dated by TCRdb to the early 2020s). For the CD8 naive samples, CD45RO-negative cells were positively selected for CCR7, yielding a CD45RA+CCR7+ population from which TemRA cells were excluded. Library generation was performed with the immunoSEQ multiplex PCR assay. The clones in this table, taken by TCRdb from immuneACCESS, are in-frame only. Not every clone is retained; where verified, under half of the shortfall comes from an unresolved V gene, and the cause of the rest is unknown. The sample has around 550,000 clones on record, around 96% of them singletons. The ten largest clonotypes hold over 0.1% of the sample. The sequenced material came from naive CD8+ T cells sorted from blood. Reading the label with the study, this specimen's cell subset or site is: CD45RA+CCR7+. Receptors were obtained from a woman under 40 in good health.

V is TRBV27 and J is TRBJ1-2, with 7 bases lining up with TRBD1. V shed 8 bases and J 7 bases; nucleotides not matched to a gene: 7. Germline lookup yields CDR1 MNHEY and CDR2 SMNVEV (reference sequence). The CDR3 extends over 12 amino acids. The CDR3 spells CASRTGGGGYTF. The CDR3 DNA follows: TGTGCCAGCCGGACAGGTGGTGGTGGCTACACCTTC.

V usage is TRBV5-1 and J usage is TRBJ2-7; 7 bases map to TRBD1. Germline CDR1 is SGHRS and CDR2 is YFSETQ. With V trimmed by 2 bases and J by 5 bases, 10 bases remained unmatched. The CDR3 loop spans 15 amino acids. The DNA of the CDR3 is TGCGCCAGCAGCTTCGACAGGGATGGGCTCGACGAGCAGTACTTC. Protein product: CASSFDRDGLDEQYF.